The clone carrying this TCR delta chain was seen a handful of times. Since a far larger clone is one base different, this is likely a read error. The same CDR3 is also encoded by other DNA sequences in this sample. TCRdb ran CATT on the RT-PCR reads. The table shows approximately 250 delta-chain clones, with approximately 6.5% occurring only once. Germline loops: CDR1 GEAIGNYY, CDR2 EKD. This CDR3 has 17 amino acids. These data come from a study of gamma-delta T cells after stem cell transplantation. The chain has TRDV2 and TRDJ1; TRDD3 matches 10 bases. Input material: gamma-delta T cells. This clonotype was sampled from a human donor. It is not recorded whose cells these are; they may come from a transplant donor. The CDR3 region has the DNA TGTGCCTGTGACACCGTCGGGGGGATACGCTCTGGCGATAAACTCATTTTT. It encodes CACDTVGGIRSGDKLIF.